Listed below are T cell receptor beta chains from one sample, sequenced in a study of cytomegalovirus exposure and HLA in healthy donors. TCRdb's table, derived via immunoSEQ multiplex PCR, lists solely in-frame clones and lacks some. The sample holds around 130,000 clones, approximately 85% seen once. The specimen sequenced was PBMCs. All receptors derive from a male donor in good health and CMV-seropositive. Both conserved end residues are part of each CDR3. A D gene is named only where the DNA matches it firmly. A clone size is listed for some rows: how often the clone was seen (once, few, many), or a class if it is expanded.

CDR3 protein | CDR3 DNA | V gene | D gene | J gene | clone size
CAWSVQGSNYGYTF | TGTGCCTGGAGTGTCCAGGGATCTAACTATGGCTACACCTTC | TRBV30 | NA | TRBJ1-2 | NA
CASSLSQGSVEKLFF | TGTGCCAGCAGTTTATCGCAGGGCAGCGTTGAAAAACTGTTTTTT | TRBV27 | NA | TRBJ1-4 | NA
CASSSTLLADRAYEQYF | TGTGCCAGCAGTTCAACTCTTCTAGCGGACCGAGCCTACGAGCAGTACTTC | TRBV27 | TRBD2 | TRBJ2-7 | NA
CASSLVGGIRNTEAFF | TGTGCCAGCAGCTTAGTGGGAGGGATAAGGAACACTGAAGCTTTCTTT | TRBV7-2 | NA | TRBJ1-1 | NA
CASSVAASGTHYEQYF | TGTGCCAGCAGCGTAGCGGCTAGCGGGACTCATTACGAGCAGTACTTC | TRBV9 | TRBD2 | TRBJ2-7 | few
CASRPYREKVGSNQPQHF | TGTGCCAGCAGGCCCTACAGGGAAAAGGTGGGCAGCAATCAGCCCCAGCATTTT | TRBV6-4 | NA | TRBJ1-5 | NA
CASSQDPTGDGEKLFF | TGTGCCAGCAGCCAAGATCCCACAGGGGACGGGGAAAAACTGTTTTTT | TRBV4-2 | TRBD1 | TRBJ1-4 | NA
CASSMGSGFEQFF | TGTGCCAGTAGTATGGGGAGCGGGTTTGAGCAGTTCTTC | TRBV19 | NA | TRBJ2-1 | NA
CASGGRDRVGYEQYF | TGTGCTAGTGGGGGCCGGGACAGGGTAGGCTACGAGCAGTACTTC | TRBV12-5 | TRBD1 | TRBJ2-7 | NA
CARGGNQETQYF | TGTGCCAGAGGGGGAAACCAAGAGACCCAGTACTTC | TRBV2 | NA | TRBJ2-5 | NA
CASSPALAGSYEQYF | TGCGCCAGCAGCCCAGCACTAGCGGGATCCTACGAGCAGTACTTC | TRBV4-3 | TRBD2 | TRBJ2-7 | NA
CASSLRPGQPQHF | TGTGCCAGCAGTTTACGCCCTGGCCAGCCCCAGCATTTT | TRBV28 | NA | TRBJ1-5 | NA
CASAGLVSEQYF | TGCGCCAGCGCGGGACTAGTTAGCGAGCAGTACTTC | TRBV5-1 | TRBD2 | TRBJ2-7 | few
CASGWESTDTQYF | TGTGCCAGCGGTTGGGAGAGCACAGATACGCAGTATTTT | TRBV9 | NA | TRBJ2-3 | NA
CASSPKRPSGRGKQETQYF | TGTGCCAGCAGCCCGAAGCGCCCTAGCGGGAGGGGAAAACAAGAGACCCAGTACTTC | TRBV5-4 | TRBD2 | TRBJ2-5 | NA
CASSQLAGAEQYF | TGCGCCAGCAGCCAATTGGCGGGAGCCGAGCAGTACTTC | TRBV4-3 | TRBD2 | TRBJ2-7 | NA
CASSATGVGTDTQYF | TGTGCCAGCAGCGCCACAGGGGTTGGGACAGATACGCAGTATTTT | TRBV9 | TRBD1 | TRBJ2-3 | NA
CASSGVSAMGNEQFF | TGTGCCAGCAGTGGGGTTAGCGCCATGGGCAATGAGCAGTTCTTC | TRBV2 | NA | TRBJ2-1 | NA
CASSSQGGRSNQPQHF | TGTGCCAGCAGTTCCCAGGGAGGTAGGAGCAATCAGCCCCAGCATTTT | TRBV2 | NA | TRBJ1-5 | NA
CASSAGGDRSGNTIYF | TGTGCCAGCAGTGCGGGAGGGGACCGCTCTGGAAACACCATATATTTT | TRBV28 | NA | TRBJ1-3 | NA
CASSVDQLAGTYEQYF | TGTGCCAGCAGCGTAGACCAACTAGCGGGAACCTACGAGCAGTACTTC | TRBV9 | TRBD2 | TRBJ2-7 | NA
CASSDTTGGVYGYTF | TGTGCCAGCAGCGATACGACAGGGGGCGTGTATGGCTACACCTTC | TRBV9 | TRBD1 | TRBJ1-2 | NA
CASSVGDRGLRAKNIQYF | TGTGCCAGCAGCGTGGGAGACAGGGGGCTTCGGGCCAAAAACATTCAGTACTTC | TRBV9 | TRBD1 | TRBJ2-4 | NA
CASRTYGGFEAFF | TGTGCCAGTAGGACATATGGGGGGTTTGAAGCTTTCTTT | TRBV19 | NA | TRBJ1-1 | NA
CATSWGGSSYNEQFF | TGTGCCACTAGCTGGGGCGGAAGCTCCTACAATGAGCAGTTCTTC | TRBV19 | NA | TRBJ2-1 | NA
CASSVGHSTGREQFF | TGTGCCAGCAGCGTAGGACATTCGACCGGCCGGGAGCAGTTCTTC | TRBV9 | NA | TRBJ2-1 | NA
CASGLLQQDIQYF | TGTGCTAGTGGTTTGCTCCAGCAGGACATTCAGTACTTC | TRBV12-5 | NA | TRBJ2-4 | NA
CASSFDRAQPQHF | TGTGCCAGCAGCTTTGACAGGGCACAGCCCCAGCATTTT | TRBV7-8 | TRBD1 | TRBJ1-5 | NA
CASSSLGTGDEQYF | TGTGCCAGCAGCTCCCTCGGGACAGGGGATGAGCAGTACTTC | TRBV5-6 | TRBD1 | TRBJ2-7 | NA
CASREGAMYEQYF | TGTGCCAGCAGGGAGGGGGCGATGTACGAGCAGTACTTC | TRBV6-6 | NA | TRBJ2-7 | NA
CSVGGGLAVQETQYF | TGCAGCGTTGGGGGAGGTCTAGCGGTCCAAGAGACCCAGTACTTC | TRBV29-1 | TRBD2 | TRBJ2-5 | NA
CASSLGGFTDTQYF | TGTGCCAGCAGCTTAGGGGGGTTCACAGATACGCAGTATTTT | TRBV7-3 | NA | TRBJ2-3 | few
CASSLLGGATNEKLFF | TGTGCCAGCAGCCTCCTAGGAGGGGCAACTAATGAAAAACTGTTTTTT | TRBV28 | NA | TRBJ1-4 | NA
CSVKTGVRSYEQYF | TGCAGCGTTAAAACAGGGGTCCGCTCCTACGAGCAGTACTTC | TRBV29-1 | TRBD1 | TRBJ2-7 | NA
CSGGGAGTDTQYF | TGCAGCGGGGGGGGAGCTGGGACAGATACGCAGTATTTT | TRBV29-1 | TRBD2 | TRBJ2-3 | NA
CASSYSGRGETQYF | TGTGCCAGCAGTTATAGCGGGAGAGGAGAGACCCAGTACTTC | TRBV27 | TRBD2 | TRBJ2-5 | NA
CASSGRAGSYNEQFF | TGTGCCAGCAGCGGGAGAGCGGGATCCTACAATGAGCAGTTCTTC | TRBV7-9 | TRBD2 | TRBJ2-1 | NA
CAIQQGVNEKLFF | TGTGCCATCCAACAGGGGGTGAATGAAAAACTGTTTTTT | TRBV10-3 | TRBD1 | TRBJ1-4 | NA
CASSDVGGETQYF | TGTGCCAGCAGCGATGTCGGGGGAGAGACCCAGTACTTC | TRBV9 | NA | TRBJ2-5 | once
CASSSGLAGERDTQYF | TGTGCCAGCAGTTCCGGACTAGCGGGAGAGAGAGATACGCAGTATTTT | TRBV27 | TRBD2 | TRBJ2-3 | once
CASSLEQIGNTIYF | TGTGCCAGCAGCTTAGAACAAATTGGAAACACCATATATTTT | TRBV7-2 | NA | TRBJ1-3 | once